Each of the 21 T cell receptor beta chains below was sequenced from the same sample in a study of human T cells and chemical hapten exposure. Indicated time point: patch test 2, 6 weeks after DPC sensitization. Treatment indicated: therapeutic diphenylcyclopropenone sensitization with weekly scalp DPC. In TCRdb, the RACE reads were re-called with MiXCR into one record per CDR3 protein. The repertoire has tens of thousands of distinct CDR3 sequences, roughly 8.5% of them found once; the top ten carry 3% to 4.5%. The sequenced sample was whole blood, obtained in connection with sensitization to the hapten diphenylcyclopropenone (DPC). The receptors derive from a woman between 50 and 59 years old with alopecia areata. Some clones in this sample may be carry-over from other donors' samples.

The gene calls are TRBV5-1 and TRBJ1-1, with D possibly matching TRBD1 (6 bases). CDR3 size: 13 residues. Trimming stripped 6 bases from V and 4 bases from J, with 13 bases between. The germline V gene encodes CDR1 SGHRS and CDR2 YFSETQ. CDR3 residues: CASNLDRPTEAFF. Written as DNA, the CDR3 is TGCGCCAGCAATCTCGACAGGCCCACTGAAGCTTTCTTT.

At least ten counts were recorded for this clonotype. This sequence joins TRBV29-1 and TRBJ1-1; D is ambiguous. Looked up from germline, CDR1 is SQVTM and CDR2 is ANQGSEA. CDR3 length: 15 amino acids. V was shortened by 4 bases and J by 6 bases, with 21 bases between the two germline ends. CDR3 sequence reads: CSVGGPRYGEAEAFF. DNA of the CDR3: TGCAGCGTTGGCGGGCCGAGATATGGAGAGGCTGAAGCTTTCTTT.

This clonotype turned up a few times. V gene TRBV12-3 or TRBV12-4 combines with J gene TRBJ2-3; D is undetermined. V lost 6 bases, J lost 5 bases, and 9 bases lay in between. CDR3 length: 12 amino acids. CDR3 bases: TGTGCCAGCAGCCCGACCGGAGATACGCAGTATTTT. This gives the protein CASSPTGDTQYF.

This clonotype was counted between two and nine times. The genes are TRBV7-9 and TRBJ1-1; D is unclear. V was clipped by 6 bases and J by 1 base, with 9 bases between them. The CDR3 is 13 residues long. Germline values: CDR1 SEHNR, CDR2 FQNEAQ (reference sequence). CDR3 coding DNA: TGTGCCAGCAGGAACGGCCAGAACACTGAAGCTTTCTTT. Translating gives CASRNGQNTEAFF.

This clonotype has at least ten counts. The rearrangement links TRBV10-3 to TRBJ1-6, with a tentative D call TRBD1 (5 bases). The CDR3 extends over 19 amino acids. CDR1 and CDR2 (germline): ENHRY, SYGVKD. The V end was cut by 0 bases, the J end by 3 bases, with 18 bases between. CDR3 sequence (DNA): TGTGCCATCAGTGAGTCAGGGGTTCGGGCCCTGATCTATAATTCACCCCTCCACTTT. This encodes CAISESGVRALIYNSPLHF.

This clonotype was seen ten or more times. The chain is built from TRBV12-3 or TRBV12-4 and TRBJ2-4; a weak D match, TRBD1 (5 bases). V lost 5 bases, J lost 3 bases, and 8 bases lay in between. This CDR3 comprises 13 residues. The CDR3 spells CASSQGNKNIQYF. In DNA, the CDR3 is TGTGCCAGCAGTCAGGGAAACAAAAACATTCAGTACTTC.

J is TRBJ1-1 and V is TRBV3-1; 7 positions match TRBD1. Germline values: CDR1 LGHDT, CDR2 YNNKEL (reference sequence). The trim removed 2 bases at V and 5 bases at J, leaving 5 bases unmatched. This CDR3 comprises 14 residues. CDR3 amino acids: CASSQIEGATEAFF. DNA of the CDR3: TGTGCCAGCAGCCAAATTGAGGGGGCGACTGAAGCTTTCTTT.

This clonotype was found many times. V and J are TRBV24-1 and TRBJ1-1; no firm D call. The CDR3 totals 13 residues. The ends were cut back, 5 bases at V and 5 bases at J, with 11 bases in the middle. Germline CDR1 and CDR2: KGHDR and SFDVKD. The CDR3 loop reads CATSVASGTEAFF. The CDR3 DNA follows: TGTGCCACCAGTGTAGCATCCGGGACTGAAGCTTTCTTT.

The chain joins TRBV6-5 to TRBJ2-7, with D perhaps being TRBD1 or TRBD2 (5 bases each). V was shortened by 0 bases and J by 5 bases, with 11 bases between the two germline ends. This CDR3 comprises 14 residues. The V gene's germline CDR1 is MNHEY and CDR2 SVGAGI. In DNA, the CDR3 is TGTGCCAGCAGTTACTCCGGGACGGAAAACGAGCAGTACTTC. Amino acid sequence: CASSYSGTENEQYF.

This clonotype was observed a few times. The chain joins TRBV24-1 to TRBJ2-2; the D gene is possibly TRBD1 (7 bases). This CDR3 has 18 amino acids. Germline V CDR1 and CDR2: KGHDR, SFDVKD. Trimming took off 4 bases at V and 3 bases at J, with 20 bases between the two ends. The CDR3 sequence: CATSETTQGGAYTGELFF. The DNA of the CDR3 is TGTGCCACCAGTGAAACAACTCAGGGGGGCGCGTACACCGGGGAGCTGTTTTTT.

This chain uses TRBV11-2 with TRBJ2-3; TRBD1 matches at 11 bases. The CDR3 has 15 residues. Unmatched junction bases numbered 3, after V lost 6 bases and J lost 1 base. Germline V gene data show CDR1 as SGHAT and CDR2 as FQNNGV. Written as DNA, the CDR3 is TGTGCCAGCAGGGGGACAGGGGGAGGCACAGATACGCAGTATTTT. This sequence encodes CASRGTGGGTDTQYF.

Of note for this clonotype: A junction boundary mismatches the germline segment, possibly from a read error. The J gene is TRBJ1-1, the V gene TRBV7-2; D unclear. The CDR3 is made up of 13 amino acids. Germline CDR1 and CDR2: SGHTA and FQGNSA. The DNA for the CDR3 is TGTGCCAGAAGCTTAGCGTACGGAACTGAAGCTTTCTTT. Translation: CARSLAYGTEAFF.

This clonotype was observed a handful of times. The chain couples TRBV7-2 to TRBJ2-6; D unclear. Per germline, CDR1 SGHTA and CDR2 FQGNSA. CDR3 length: 14 amino acids. Trimming took 7 bases from V and 0 from J, leaving 7 bases between them. In DNA, the CDR3 is TGTGCCAGCACTCAACTCTCTGGGGCCAACGTCCTGACTTTC. This encodes CASTQLSGANVLTF.

This clonotype was observed a handful of times. The rearrangement uses TRBV2 and TRBJ2-1; 8 nucleotides agree with TRBD2. The CDR3 has 16 residues. With V trimmed by 10 bases and J by 0 bases, 11 bases remained unmatched. Germline V lookup: CDR1 SNHLY, CDR2 FYNNEI. CDR3 sequence: CATIGGGGTSYNEQFF. The CDR3 DNA follows: TGTGCCACCATCGGTGGCGGGGGGACCTCCTACAATGAGCAGTTCTTC.

To note about this clonotype: This sequence may be a read error, since a much larger clone differs from it by one base. This sequence joins TRBV12-3 or TRBV12-4 and TRBJ2-7, with D hard to call. The CDR3 runs to 13 residues. CDR3 coding DNA: TGTGCCAGCAGTCCACCATTGTACTACGAGCAGTCCTTC. This codes for CASSPPLYYEQSF.

In nucleotides, the CDR3 is TGTGCCACCAGTGATCGGGACGGTGGGTCCTACGAGCAGTACTTC. It is translated as CATSDRDGGSYEQYF. The V call is TRBV24-1, the J call TRBJ2-7; D tentatively fits TRBD1 or TRBD2 (5 bases each). The CDR3 has 15 residues. Germline V lookup: CDR1 KGHDR, CDR2 SFDVKD. The V end lost 3 bases, the J end lost 1 base, and 12 bases lay between the germline ends.

This clonotype occurred a few times. The chain links TRBV5-1 to TRBJ2-1; 9 bases align to TRBD2. This CDR3 has 15 amino acids. Germline CDR1 reads SGHRS; CDR2 reads YFSETQ. After removal of 0 bases from V and 4 bases from J, the junction contained 2 bases not matched to a gene. CDR3 region: CASSLGLAGYNEQFF. CDR3 DNA: TGCGCCAGCAGCTTGGGGCTAGCGGGATACAATGAGCAGTTCTTC.

J is TRBJ2-1 and V is TRBV2, with 14 bases that match TRBD2. From germline, CDR1 is SNHLY and CDR2 FYNNEI. Trimming removed 11 bases from V and 9 bases from J; junction bases left unmatched: 15. This CDR3 has 16 residues. This chain's CDR3 is CAGSESGTSGGGEQFF. The CDR3 DNA follows: TGTGCCGGATCCGAATCGGGGACTAGCGGGGGAGGTGAGCAGTTCTTC.

The rearrangement joins TRBV12-3 or TRBV12-4 to TRBJ1-5, with D possibly being TRBD1 (5 bases). V shed 8 bases and J shed 3 bases, with 11 bases lying between them. The CDR3 runs 13 residues. The CDR3 sequence is CASRDSFNQPQHF. The CDR3, as DNA: TGTGCCAGCCGTGACAGCTTCAATCAGCCCCAGCATTTT.

V is TRBV4-1 and J is TRBJ2-5; the D gene could be TRBD1 or TRBD2 (5 bases each). Deletions cut 2 bases from V and 2 bases from J, with 21 bases between. Per germline, CDR1 MGHRA and CDR2 YSYEKL. CDR3 length: 18 residues. CDR3 coding DNA: TGCGCCAGCAGCCAATTAGGTACGAGGGGCGCAGGGCAAGAGACCCAGTACTTC. It specifies CASSQLGTRGAGQETQYF.

At least ten counts were recorded for this clonotype. This sequence joins TRBV28 and TRBJ2-7; D is possibly TRBD2 (5 bases). V lost 1 base, J lost 0 bases, and 7 bases lay in between. Germline V gene data show CDR1 as MDHEN and CDR2 as SYDVKM. The CDR3 is 14 amino acids. Here the CDR3 reads CASSLSGSSYEQYF. CDR3 in DNA: TGTGCCAGCAGTTTATCGGGAAGCTCCTACGAGCAGTACTTC.